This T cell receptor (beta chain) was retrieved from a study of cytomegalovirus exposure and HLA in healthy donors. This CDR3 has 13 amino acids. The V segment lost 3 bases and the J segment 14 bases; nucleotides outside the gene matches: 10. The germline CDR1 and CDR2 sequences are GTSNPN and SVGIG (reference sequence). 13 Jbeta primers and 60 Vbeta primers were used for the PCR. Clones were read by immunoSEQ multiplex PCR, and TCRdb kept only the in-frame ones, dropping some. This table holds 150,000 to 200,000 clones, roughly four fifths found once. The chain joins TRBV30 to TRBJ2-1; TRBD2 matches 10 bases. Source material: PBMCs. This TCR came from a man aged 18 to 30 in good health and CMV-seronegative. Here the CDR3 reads CAWRGRTSGMEFF. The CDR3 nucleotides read TGTGCCTGGAGAGGGAGGACTAGCGGAATGGAGTTCTTC.